This record covers a single TCR beta chain. This entry is derived from a study of T cell changes during pregnancy in multiple sclerosis. Repertoires were generated with immunoSEQ multiplex PCR, while TCRdb's copy carries only in-frame clones and drops some. The sample shows approximately 57,000 clones, around 93% of them seen only once. The germline CDR1 and CDR2 sequences are SGHRS and YFSETQ. The CDR3 covers 13 residues. With 0 bases removed from V and 7 bases from J, the gap between germline ends came to 10 bases. The source material was peripheral blood, sampled after pregnancy. This sequence joins TRBV5-1 and TRBJ1-1; D is possibly TRBD1 (5 bases). The sequence was collected from a female donor in good health, enrolled as a control in a pregnancy study. The DNA of the CDR3 is TGCGCCAGCAGCTTGGCCGGGGACTTTGAAGCTTTCTTT. Amino acid sequence: CASSLAGDFEAFF.